This entry features one TCR beta chain sequence. Its antigen is not identified. This sample stems from a study of T cell responses to AZD1222 COVID-19 vaccine. TCRdb's table, derived via immunoSEQ multiplex PCR, lists solely in-frame clones and lacks some. The sample consists of some 150,000 clones, 90% of them appearing once. The CDR3 contains 15 residues. V shed 7 bases and J 4 bases; nucleotides not matched to a gene: 10. In germline, CDR1 is LGHNT, CDR2 FRNRAP. Overall study findings and caveats: Spike-specific TCR breadth and depth grew following two AZD1222 doses. Possibly, clonal diversity was underestimated; donors were largely white British and included more females. Just six AZD1222 recipients were seropositive at baseline.

The material sequenced was peripheral blood, taken on day 0 of AZD1222 vaccination. The chain employs TRBV12-5 and TRBJ2-1, with 7 positions matching TRBD1. The clonotype was recovered from an adult in good health. The CDR3 is CASAAQGVGYNEQFF. The CDR3 DNA reads TGTGCTAGTGCCGCGCAGGGGGTCGGGTACAATGAGCAGTTCTTC.